The source of this TCR beta chain is a study of blood T cell repertoires in COVID-19. Study-wide context: Sample material is recorded as cDNA or gDNA derived from T cells, B-cell-depleted T cells, or PBMCs.

Original processing methods: Amplification of reference gene primers was used by the study to estimate nucleated cell counts. The method was immunoSEQ multiplex PCR; TCRdb's version includes in-frame clones alone and lacks a portion of them. The V and J calls and clone size were taken over from that table, and D and trimming were inferred from the DNA. Among 280,000 or so clones listed, about 91% were seen once. The CDR3 has 16 amino acids. Trimming removed 4 bases from V and 2 bases from J; junction bases left unmatched: 6. Looked up from germline, CDR1 is KGHDR and CDR2 is SFDVKD. This clone is a singleton in its sample.

The chain recombines TRBV24-1 with TRBJ2-1, with 8 bases identical to TRBD2. Sequenced input: peripheral blood. This sequence originates from a woman aged 30 to 39 who had recovered from COVID-19. CDR3 in amino acids: CATSEQSGGTYNEQFF. The CDR3 DNA is TGTGCCACCAGTGAACAGAGCGGGGGAACCTACAATGAGCAGTTCTTC.